Listed below are T cell receptor beta chains from one sample, sequenced in a study of blood T cell repertoires in COVID-19. The method was immunoSEQ multiplex PCR; TCRdb's version includes in-frame clones alone and lacks a portion of them. The table includes about 51,000 clones, 75% to 90% detected once. Sequencing was done on a sample of peripheral blood. The receptor source for this set is a man between 60 and 75 years old with acute or convalescent COVID-19. The CDR3 runs from the conserved cysteine through the conserved F or W. A D gene is named only where the DNA matches it firmly. Clone size is stated in some rows and not others, as once, few, many or a class when expanded.

>TRBV28|NA|NA|TRBJ2-2
TGTGCCAGCAGTCCCCCGGGCACCGGGGAGCTGTTTTTT
CASSPPGTGELFF
>TRBV6-5|TRBD1|NA|TRBJ1-5
TGTGCCAGCAGTTATAGTGGCAGGGGGGATCAGCCCCAGCATTTT
CASSYSGRGDQPQHF
>TRBV27|TRBD2|NA|TRBJ2-7
TGTGCCAGCAGTTTAGCTAGCGGGAGGTCTTACGAGCAGTACTTC
CASSLASGRSYEQYF
>TRBV2|NA|NA|TRBJ2-5
TGTGCCAGCAGTCTCCGGTACCAAGAGACCCAGTACTTC
CASSLRYQETQYF
>TRBV6-5|TRBD1|NA|TRBJ1-2
TGTGCCAGCAGGGGACAGGGAGAGGACTATGGCTACACCTTC
CASRGQGEDYGYTF
>TRBV5-1|TRBD1|NA|TRBJ2-5
TGCGCCAGCAGCCCTCAGGGGGCCGTTGGTAAGACCCAGTACTTC
CASSPQGAVGKTQYF
>TRBV4-2|TRBD1|NA|TRBJ1-4
TGTGCCAGCAGCCCGGGGCCGGGGGCAGGGGACAGGGGAGGAAACGGTGAAAAACTGTTTTTT
CASSPGPGAGDRGGNGEKLFF
>TRBV10-3|TRBD2|NA|TRBJ2-7
TGTGCCATCAGTGCGACTAGCGGGAGTTACGAGCAGTACTTC
CAISATSGSYEQYF
>TRBV7-9|NA|once|TRBJ2-1
TGTGCCAGCAGCTCAGGACTCCTTAACCATGAGCAGTTCTTC
CASSSGLLNHEQFF
>TRBV6-5|TRBD1|NA|TRBJ1-5
TGTGCCAGCAGTTTACAGGGGGGTAGCAATCAGCCCCAGCATTTT
CASSLQGGSNQPQHF
>TRBV28|TRBD1|NA|TRBJ2-4
TGTGCCACCGCGGTCCCGGGACAGGGAGCGGTTCAGTACTTC
CATAVPGQGAVQYF
>TRBV7-9|TRBD1|NA|TRBJ2-1
TGTGCCAGCAGCCGCGACAGGGCGGATTACAATGAGCAGTTCTTC
CASSRDRADYNEQFF
>TRBV5-6|TRBD1|NA|TRBJ1-6
TGTGCCAGCAGCTTCTGGCGGACAGGGGTTATCATGCCCCTCCACTTT
CASSFWRTGVIMPLHF
>TRBV27|TRBD2|NA|TRBJ2-5
TGTGCCAGCAGGCTCTGGCAGGGAGGGGAGACCCAGTACTTC
CASRLWQGGETQYF
>TRBV5-1|NA|NA|TRBJ2-2
TGCGCCAGCAGCCCAAGGACAGGATGGAGGGCCGGGGAGCTGTTTTTT
CASSPRTGWRAGELFF
>TRBV21-1|NA|once|TRBJ2-5
TGTGCCAGCAGCGCAGGGACTAGCGGGGATATTCAAGAGACCCAGTACTTC
CASSAGTSGDIQETQYF
>TRBV7-8|NA|NA|TRBJ1-5
TGTGCCAGCAGCTTAGGGTACGGGGGTGGCAATCAGCCCCAGCATTTT
CASSLGYGGGNQPQHF
>TRBV19|NA|NA|TRBJ1-3
TGTGCCAGTAGACGGGGGGCGACCTCTGGAAACACCATATATTTT
CASRRGATSGNTIYF
>TRBV19|NA|NA|TRBJ1-5
TGTGCCAGTAGCCCGGGGGGCAGGGGCGAGAATCAGCCCCAGCATTTT
CASSPGGRGENQPQHF
>TRBV2|TRBD1|NA|TRBJ1-6
TGTGCCAGCAGTGACGACAGGGGGAATTCACCCCTCCACTTT
CASSDDRGNSPLHF
>TRBV29-1|TRBD2|NA|TRBJ2-5
TGCAGCGTTGAAACTAGCGGGAGCGGTGGTTTGTGGGAGACCCAGTACTTC
CSVETSGSGGLWETQYF
>TRBV4-1|NA|NA|TRBJ2-1
TGCGCCAGCAGCCAAGATTTGGTGGCGGGGGCGACCCCTCCGTTCTTC
CASSQDLVAGATPPFF
>TRBV5-6|NA|NA|TRBJ1-6
TGTGCCAGCAGCGCTATTAGTTCACCCCTCCACTTT
CASSAISSPLHF
>TRBV7-9|NA|NA|TRBJ1-3
TGTGCCAGCAGCCCGGGACACAACTCTGGAAACACCATATATTTT
CASSPGHNSGNTIYF
>TRBV19|NA|NA|TRBJ2-1
TGTGCCAGTAGCTCCCCCCCCAATGAGCAGTTCTTC
CASSSPPNEQFF
>TRBV9|NA|NA|TRBJ1-1
TGTGCCAGCAGCGCACGGGGGAGCACTGAAGCTTTCTTT
CASSARGSTEAFF
>TRBV10-3|TRBD2|NA|TRBJ2-1
TGTGCCATCACCCCTCGGAGCGGGGATAGCAATGAGCAGTTCTTC
CAITPRSGDSNEQFF
>TRBV2|TRBD2|NA|TRBJ2-7
TGTGCCAGCAGAATTAGCGGGGGGTCCTCCTACGAGCAGTACTTC
CASRISGGSSYEQYF
>TRBV7-3|NA|NA|TRBJ2-3
TGTGCCAGCAGCTTAGGGTTAGCACTTAGCACAGATACGCAGTATTTT
CASSLGLALSTDTQYF
>TRBV21-1|NA|NA|TRBJ1-1
TGTGCCAGCAGTCCAGGGGGCTGCGGCACTGAAGCTTTCTTT
CASSPGGCGTEAFF
>TRBV5-4|NA|NA|TRBJ1-1
TGTGCCAGCAGCTTAGGACATTTTGGCACTGAAGCTTTCTTT
CASSLGHFGTEAFF
>TRBV7-2|TRBD2|NA|TRBJ2-3
TGTGCCAGCAGCTTAAGAAGCGGGAGGACAGCAGATACGCAGTATTTT
CASSLRSGRTADTQYF
>TRBV11-2|TRBD2|NA|TRBJ2-2
TGTGCCAGCAGAATAGCGGGCTTCGGAGGGCCCGGGGAGCTGTTTTTT
CASRIAGFGGPGELFF
>TRBV7-9|NA|once|TRBJ2-5
TGTGCCAGCAGCTCACCGGGGACAGCGGGGACCCAGTACTTC
CASSSPGTAGTQYF
>TRBV27|NA|NA|TRBJ2-7
TGTGCCAGCAGCCCTACACCGGGGCAGGGACATAGCGAGCAGTACTTC
CASSPTPGQGHSEQYF
>TRBV27|TRBD2|NA|TRBJ2-7
TGTGCCAGCAGCTACATAGCGGGGGATAGCTCCTACGAGCAGTACTTC
CASSYIAGDSSYEQYF
>TRBV29-1|NA|once|TRBJ2-5
TGCAGCGTCGTCGTTCGCGGGTTAAAAGAGACCCAGTACTTC
CSVVVRGLKETQYF
>TRBV5-5|TRBD1|NA|TRBJ1-6
TGTGCCAGCAGCTCCCCAGGGGGCAACTCACCCCTCCACTTT
CASSSPGGNSPLHF
>TRBV24-1|NA|NA|TRBJ2-7
TGTGCCACCAGTGACTCAGGGTGGGAGCAGTACTTC
CATSDSGWEQYF
>TRBV2|TRBD2|NA|TRBJ2-3
TGTGCCAGCAGTACCCTCCGAATAGCGGGGGCCCAACCTACAGATACGCAGTATTTT
CASSTLRIAGAQPTDTQYF
>TRBV3-1/TRBV3-2|NA|NA|TRBJ2-2
TGTGCCAGCAGCCAAGACGGGGTGGGTACCGGGGAGCTGTTTTTT
CASSQDGVGTGELFF
>TRBV5-4|NA|once|TRBJ2-2
TGTGCCAGCAGCTTGGCCCGGAACACCGGGGAGCTGTTTTTT
CASSLARNTGELFF
>TRBV5-4|NA|NA|TRBJ2-1
TGTGCCAGCAGCAATCCCCGCTCCCTAAGCTCCTACAATGAGCAGTTCTTC
CASSNPRSLSSYNEQFF
>TRBV24-1|TRBD2|NA|TRBJ2-5
TGTGCCACCAGTGATGTTAGCGGGGTGGAGACCCAGTACTTC
CATSDVSGVETQYF
>TRBV19|NA|NA|TRBJ1-4
TGTGCCAGTAGTAACAGGGAAATGGGTGAAAAACTGTTTTTT
CASSNREMGEKLFF
>TRBV4-2|NA|few|TRBJ2-2
TGTGCCAGCAGCCAAGACAGGGCGGCCGGGGAGCTGTTTTTT
CASSQDRAAGELFF